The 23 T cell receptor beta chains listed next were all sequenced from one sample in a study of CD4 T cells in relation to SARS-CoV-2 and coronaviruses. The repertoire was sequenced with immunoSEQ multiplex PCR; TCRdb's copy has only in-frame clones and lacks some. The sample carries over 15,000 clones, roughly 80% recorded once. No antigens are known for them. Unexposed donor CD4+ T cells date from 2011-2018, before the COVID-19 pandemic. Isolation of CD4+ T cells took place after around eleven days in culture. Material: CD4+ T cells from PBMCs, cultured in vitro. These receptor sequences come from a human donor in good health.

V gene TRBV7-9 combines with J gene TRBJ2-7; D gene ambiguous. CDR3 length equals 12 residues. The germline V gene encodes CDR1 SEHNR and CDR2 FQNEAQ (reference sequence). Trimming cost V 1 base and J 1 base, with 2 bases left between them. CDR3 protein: CASSLVSYEQYF. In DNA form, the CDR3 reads TGTGCCAGCAGCTTAGTGTCCTACGAGCAGTACTTC. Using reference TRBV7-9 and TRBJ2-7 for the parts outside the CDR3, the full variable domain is DTGVSQNPRHKITKRGQNVTFRCDPISEHNRLYWYRQTLGQGPEFLTYFQNEAQLEKSRLLSDRFSAERPKGSFSTLEIQRTEQGDSAMYLCASSLVSYEQYFGPGTRLTVT.

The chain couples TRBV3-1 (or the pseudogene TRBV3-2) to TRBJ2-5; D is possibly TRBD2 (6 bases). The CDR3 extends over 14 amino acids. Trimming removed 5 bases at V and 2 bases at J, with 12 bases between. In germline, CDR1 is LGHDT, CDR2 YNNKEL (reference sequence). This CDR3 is CASSGAGWQETQYF. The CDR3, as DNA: TGTGCCAGCAGCGGGGCGGGGTGGCAAGAGACCCAGTACTTC.

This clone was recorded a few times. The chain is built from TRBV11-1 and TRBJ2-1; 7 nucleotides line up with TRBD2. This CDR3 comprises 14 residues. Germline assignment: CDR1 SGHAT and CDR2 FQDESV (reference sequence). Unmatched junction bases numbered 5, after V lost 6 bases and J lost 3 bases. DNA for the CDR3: TGTGCCAGCAGTCGCGGACTAGACTACAATGAGCAGTTCTTC. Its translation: CASSRGLDYNEQFF.

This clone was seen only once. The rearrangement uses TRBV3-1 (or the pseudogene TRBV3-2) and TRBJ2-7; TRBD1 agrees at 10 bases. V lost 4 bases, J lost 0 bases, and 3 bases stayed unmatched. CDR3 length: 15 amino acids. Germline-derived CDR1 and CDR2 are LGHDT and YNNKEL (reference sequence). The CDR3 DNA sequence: TGTGCCAGCAGCCCGGGACAGGGGAGCTCCTACGAGCAGTACTTC. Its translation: CASSPGQGSSYEQYF.

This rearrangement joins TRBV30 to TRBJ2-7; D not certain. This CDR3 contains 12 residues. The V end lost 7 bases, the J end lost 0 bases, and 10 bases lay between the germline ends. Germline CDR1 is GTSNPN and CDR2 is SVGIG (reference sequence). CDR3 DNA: TGTGCCTCCGGGTCCAGCTCCTACGAGCAGTACTTC. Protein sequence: CASGSSSYEQYF.

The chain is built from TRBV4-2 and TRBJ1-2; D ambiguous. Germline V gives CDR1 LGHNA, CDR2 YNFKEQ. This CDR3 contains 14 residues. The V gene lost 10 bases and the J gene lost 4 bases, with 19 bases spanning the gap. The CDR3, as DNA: TGTGCCACCTCCCCTAGGGCGGAGGTCTATGGCTACACCTTC. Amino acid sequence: CATSPRAEVYGYTF.

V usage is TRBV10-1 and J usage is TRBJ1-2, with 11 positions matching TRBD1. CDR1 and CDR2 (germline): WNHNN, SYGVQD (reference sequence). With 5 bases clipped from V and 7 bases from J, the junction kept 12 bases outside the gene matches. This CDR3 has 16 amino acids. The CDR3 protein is CASSYEQDRGLGGYTF. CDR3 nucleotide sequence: TGCGCCAGCAGTTACGAACAGGACAGGGGGCTTGGTGGCTACACCTTC.

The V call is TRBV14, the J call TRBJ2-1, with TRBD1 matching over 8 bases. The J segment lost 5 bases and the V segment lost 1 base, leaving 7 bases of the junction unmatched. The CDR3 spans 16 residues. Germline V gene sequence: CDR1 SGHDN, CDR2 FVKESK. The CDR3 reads CASSQGDRRLHNEQFF. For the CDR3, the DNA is TGTGCCAGCAGCCAAGGGGACAGGAGACTCCACAATGAGCAGTTCTTC. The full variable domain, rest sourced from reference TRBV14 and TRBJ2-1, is EAGVTQFPSHSVIEKGQTVTLRCDPISGHDNLYWYRRVMGKEIKFLLHFVKESKQDESGMPNNRFLAERTGGTYSTLKVQPAELEDSGVYFCASSQGDRRLHNEQFFGPGTRLTVL.

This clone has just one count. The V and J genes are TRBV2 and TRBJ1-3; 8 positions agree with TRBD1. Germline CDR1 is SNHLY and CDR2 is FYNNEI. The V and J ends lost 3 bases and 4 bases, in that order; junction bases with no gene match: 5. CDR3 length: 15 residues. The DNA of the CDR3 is TGTGCCAGCAGTGACCGGGCAGGGGGCGGAAACACCATATATTTT. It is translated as CASSDRAGGGNTIYF.

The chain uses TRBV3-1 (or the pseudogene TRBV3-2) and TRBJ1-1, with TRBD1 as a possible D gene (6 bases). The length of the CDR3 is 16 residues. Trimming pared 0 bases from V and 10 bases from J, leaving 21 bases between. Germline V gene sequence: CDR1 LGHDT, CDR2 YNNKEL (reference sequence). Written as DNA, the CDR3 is TGTGCCAGCAGCCAAGACCAAGTGGGCAGGGGTAATCCAGCTTTCTTT. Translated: CASSQDQVGRGNPAFF.

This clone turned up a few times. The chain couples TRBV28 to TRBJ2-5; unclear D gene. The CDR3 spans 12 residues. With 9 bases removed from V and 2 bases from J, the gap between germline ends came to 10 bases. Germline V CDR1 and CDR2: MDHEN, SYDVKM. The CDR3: CASQTLQETQYF. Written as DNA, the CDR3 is TGTGCCAGTCAGACACTACAAGAGACCCAGTACTTC.

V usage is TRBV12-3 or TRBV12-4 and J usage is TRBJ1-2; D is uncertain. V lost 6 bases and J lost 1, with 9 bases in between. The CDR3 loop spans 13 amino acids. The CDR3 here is CASSQTVNYGYTF. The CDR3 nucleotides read TGTGCCAGCAGCCAAACAGTTAACTATGGCTACACCTTC.

The CDR3 DNA is TGCGCCAGCAGTCCCCCTTTTAGCTCCTACAATGAGCAGTTCTTC. Its protein product is CASSPPFSSYNEQFF. This chain connects TRBV4-1 to TRBJ2-1; D gene ambiguous. This CDR3 has 15 residues. Trimming left V 6 bases short and J 0 bases short, with 12 bases between. Germline CDR1 and CDR2: MGHRA and YSYEKL.

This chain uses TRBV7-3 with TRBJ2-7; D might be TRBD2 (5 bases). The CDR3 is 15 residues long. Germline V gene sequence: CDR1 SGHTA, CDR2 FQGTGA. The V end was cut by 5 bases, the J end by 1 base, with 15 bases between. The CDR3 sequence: CASSPEGGPSYEQYF. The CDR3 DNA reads TGTGCCAGCAGCCCCGAGGGCGGGCCGTCCTACGAGCAGTACTTC.

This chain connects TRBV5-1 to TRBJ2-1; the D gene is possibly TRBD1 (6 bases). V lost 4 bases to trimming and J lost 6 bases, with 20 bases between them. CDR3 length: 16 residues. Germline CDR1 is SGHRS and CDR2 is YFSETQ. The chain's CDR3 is CASSTDLRGRGNEQFF. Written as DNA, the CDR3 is TGCGCCAGCAGCACTGACCTCAGGGGACGTGGCAATGAGCAGTTCTTC.

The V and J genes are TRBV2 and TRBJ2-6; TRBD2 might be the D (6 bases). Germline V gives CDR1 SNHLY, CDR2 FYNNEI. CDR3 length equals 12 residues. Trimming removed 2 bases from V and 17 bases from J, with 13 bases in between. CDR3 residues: CASSERERPMTF. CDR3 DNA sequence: TGTGCCAGCAGTGAACGGGAGCGGCCGATGACTTTC.

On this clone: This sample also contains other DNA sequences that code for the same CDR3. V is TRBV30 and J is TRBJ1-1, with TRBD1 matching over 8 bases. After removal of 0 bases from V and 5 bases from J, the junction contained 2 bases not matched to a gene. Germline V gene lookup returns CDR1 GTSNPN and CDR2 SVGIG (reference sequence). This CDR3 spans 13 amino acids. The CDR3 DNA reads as TGTGCCTGGAGTGTACAGGGGGATACTGAAGCTTTCTTT. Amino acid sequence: CAWSVQGDTEAFF.

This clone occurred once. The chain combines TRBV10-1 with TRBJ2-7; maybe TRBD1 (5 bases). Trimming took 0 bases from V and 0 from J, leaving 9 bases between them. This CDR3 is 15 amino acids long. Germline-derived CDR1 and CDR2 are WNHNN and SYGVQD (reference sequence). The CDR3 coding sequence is TGCGCCAGCAGTGAGTCAGGGGTTTCCTCCTACGAGCAGTACTTC. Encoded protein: CASSESGVSSYEQYF.

The CDR3 region has the DNA TGTGCCAGCAGCTTAATGGGGATAGGACTAGCGGGCACAGATACGCAGTATTTT. Amino acid sequence: CASSLMGIGLAGTDTQYF. The chain combines TRBV7-9 with TRBJ2-3, with 10 bases aligning to TRBD2. The germline V gene has CDR1 SEHNR and CDR2 FQNEAQ (reference sequence). V was pared by 2 bases and J by 1 base, with 9 bases of the junction left unmatched. There are 18 residues in the CDR3.

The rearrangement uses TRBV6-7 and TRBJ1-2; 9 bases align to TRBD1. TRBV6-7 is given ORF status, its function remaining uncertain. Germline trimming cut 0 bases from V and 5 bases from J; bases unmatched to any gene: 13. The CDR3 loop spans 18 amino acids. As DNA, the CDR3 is TGTGCCAGCAGTTACTCGTGCTCCGAGGGACAGGGCGTTTATGGCTACACCTTC. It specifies CASSYSCSEGQGVYGYTF.

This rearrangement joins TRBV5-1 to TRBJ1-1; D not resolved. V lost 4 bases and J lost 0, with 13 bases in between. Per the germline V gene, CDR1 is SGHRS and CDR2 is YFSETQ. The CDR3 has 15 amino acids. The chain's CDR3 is CASSPQSAMNTEAFF. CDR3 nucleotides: TGCGCCAGCAGCCCCCAATCCGCTATGAACACTGAAGCTTTCTTT.

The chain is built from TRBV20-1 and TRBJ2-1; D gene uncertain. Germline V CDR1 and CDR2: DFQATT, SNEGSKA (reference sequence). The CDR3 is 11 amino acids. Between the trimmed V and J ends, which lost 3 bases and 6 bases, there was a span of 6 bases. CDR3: CSASQSNEQFF. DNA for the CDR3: TGCAGTGCTAGCCAGAGCAATGAGCAGTTCTTC.

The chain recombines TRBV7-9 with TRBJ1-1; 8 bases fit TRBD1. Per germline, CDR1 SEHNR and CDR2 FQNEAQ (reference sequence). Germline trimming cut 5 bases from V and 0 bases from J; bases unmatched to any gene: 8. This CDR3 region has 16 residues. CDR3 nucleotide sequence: TGTGCCAGCAGCCTGACAGGGGCGACCATGAACACTGAAGCTTTCTTT. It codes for CASSLTGATMNTEAFF.